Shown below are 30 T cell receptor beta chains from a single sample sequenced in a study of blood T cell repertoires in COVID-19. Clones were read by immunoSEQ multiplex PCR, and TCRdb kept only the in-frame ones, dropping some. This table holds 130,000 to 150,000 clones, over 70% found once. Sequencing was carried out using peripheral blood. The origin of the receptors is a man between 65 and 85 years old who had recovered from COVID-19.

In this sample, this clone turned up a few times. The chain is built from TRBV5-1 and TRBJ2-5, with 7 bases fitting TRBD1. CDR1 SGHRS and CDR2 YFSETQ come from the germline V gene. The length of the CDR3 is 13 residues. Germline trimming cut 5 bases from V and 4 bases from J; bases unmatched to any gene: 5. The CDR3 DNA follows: TGCGCCAGCAGTCCAGGGGGATCAGAGACCCAGTACTTC. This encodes CASSPGGSETQYF.

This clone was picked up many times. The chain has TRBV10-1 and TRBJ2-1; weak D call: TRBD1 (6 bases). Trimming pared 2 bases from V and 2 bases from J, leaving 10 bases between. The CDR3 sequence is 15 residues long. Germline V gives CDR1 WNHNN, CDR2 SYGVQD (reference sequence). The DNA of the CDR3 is TGCGCCAGCAGTGAGAGAACAGGGCCCTACAATGAGCAGTTCTTC. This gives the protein CASSERTGPYNEQFF.

In nucleotides, the CDR3 is TGTGCCAGCAGCTTGGGGCAACTAGCGGGAGTTGCCGGGGAGCTGTTTTTT. This codes for CASSLGQLAGVAGELFF. The rearrangement uses TRBV5-8 and TRBJ2-2; TRBD2 aligns across 11 bases. J lost 6 bases, V lost 0 bases, and 7 bases had no gene match. CDR3 length equals 17 residues. CDR1 and CDR2 from the germline V gene are SGHTS and YDEGEE.

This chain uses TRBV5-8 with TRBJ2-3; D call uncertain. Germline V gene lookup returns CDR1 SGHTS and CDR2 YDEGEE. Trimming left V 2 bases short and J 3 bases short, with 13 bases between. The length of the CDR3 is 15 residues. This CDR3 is CASSLYGFGTDTQYF. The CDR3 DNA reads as TGTGCCAGCAGCTTATACGGATTCGGGACAGATACGCAGTATTTT. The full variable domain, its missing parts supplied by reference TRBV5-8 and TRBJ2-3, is EAGVTQSPTHLIKTRGQQATLRCSPISGHTSVYWYQQALGLGLQFLLWYDEGEERNRGNFPPRFSGRQFPNYSSELNVNALELEDSALYLCASSLYGFGTDTQYFGPGTRLTVL.

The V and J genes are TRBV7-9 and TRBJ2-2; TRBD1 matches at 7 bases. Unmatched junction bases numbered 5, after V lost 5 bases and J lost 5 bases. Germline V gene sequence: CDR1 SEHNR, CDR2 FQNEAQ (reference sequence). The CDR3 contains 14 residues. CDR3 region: CASSLQGKTGELFF. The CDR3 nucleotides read TGTGCCAGCAGCCTACAGGGGAAAACCGGGGAGCTGTTTTTT.

The CDR3 bases are TGCGCCAGCAGCCCTTTCGCGGGAGCCCCGGCCCAGTACTTC. Amino acids: CASSPFAGAPAQYF. The rearrangement joins TRBV5-1 to TRBJ2-5; the match to TRBD2 covers 7 bases. V shed 4 bases, J shed 9 bases, and the junction held 12 bases outside the gene matches. Germline V gene data show CDR1 as SGHRS and CDR2 as YFSETQ. This CDR3 contains 14 residues. The complete variable domain, with remaining parts taken from reference TRBV5-1 and TRBJ2-5, reads KAGVTQTPRYLIKTRGQQVTLSCSPISGHRSVSWYQQTPGQGLQFLFEYFSETQRNKGNFPGRFSGRQFSNSRSEMNVSTLELGDSALYLCASSPFAGAPAQYFGPGTRLLVL.

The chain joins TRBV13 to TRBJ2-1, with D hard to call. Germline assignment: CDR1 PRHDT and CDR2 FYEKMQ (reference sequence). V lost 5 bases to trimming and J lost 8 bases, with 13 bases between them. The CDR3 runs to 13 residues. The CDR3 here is CASSPQSMYEQFF. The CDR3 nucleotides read TGTGCCAGCAGCCCCCAGTCGATGTATGAGCAGTTCTTC.

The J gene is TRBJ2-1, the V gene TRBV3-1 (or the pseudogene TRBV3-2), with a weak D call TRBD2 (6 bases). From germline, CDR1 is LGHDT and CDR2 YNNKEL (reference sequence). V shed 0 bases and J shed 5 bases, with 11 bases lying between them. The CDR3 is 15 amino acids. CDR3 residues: CASSQEGGRDNEQFF. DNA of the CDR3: TGTGCCAGCAGCCAAGAGGGGGGACGCGACAATGAGCAGTTCTTC.

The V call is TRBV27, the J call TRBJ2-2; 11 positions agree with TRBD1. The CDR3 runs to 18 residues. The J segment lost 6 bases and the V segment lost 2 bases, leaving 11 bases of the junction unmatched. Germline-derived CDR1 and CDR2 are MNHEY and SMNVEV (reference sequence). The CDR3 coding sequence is TGTGCCAGCAGTTTACCCTACTCCGGGACAGGGGGGCCCGGGGAGCTGTTTTTT. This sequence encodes CASSLPYSGTGGPGELFF.

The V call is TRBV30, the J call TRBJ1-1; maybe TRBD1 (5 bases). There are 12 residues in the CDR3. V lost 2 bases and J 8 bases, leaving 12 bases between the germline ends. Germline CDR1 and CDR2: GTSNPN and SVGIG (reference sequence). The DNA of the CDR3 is TGTGCCTGGAGTTCAGGGCAGGCCGAAGCTTTCTTT. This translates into CAWSSGQAEAFF.

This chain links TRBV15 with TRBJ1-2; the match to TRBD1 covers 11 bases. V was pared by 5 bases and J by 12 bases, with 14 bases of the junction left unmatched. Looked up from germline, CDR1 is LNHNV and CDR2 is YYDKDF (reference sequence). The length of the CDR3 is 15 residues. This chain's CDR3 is CATSPPGQGVHGHTF. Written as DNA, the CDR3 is TGTGCCACCAGCCCTCCGGGACAGGGGGTTCACGGCCACACCTTC.

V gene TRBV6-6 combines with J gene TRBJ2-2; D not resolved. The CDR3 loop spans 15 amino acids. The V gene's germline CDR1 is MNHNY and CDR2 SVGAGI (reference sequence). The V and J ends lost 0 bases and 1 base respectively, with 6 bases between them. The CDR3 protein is CASSYSTQNTGELFF. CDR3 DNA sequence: TGTGCCAGCAGTTACTCGACTCAGAACACCGGGGAGCTGTTTTTT.

The CDR3 loop reads CASSLAESYEQYF. The DNA for the CDR3 is TGTGCCAGCAGCTTGGCGGAGTCCTACGAGCAGTACTTC. The chain joins TRBV5-4 to TRBJ2-7; no definite D call. The germline CDR1 and CDR2 sequences are SGHNT and YYREEE (reference sequence). The CDR3 is made up of 13 amino acids. V lost 0 bases to trimming and J lost 1 base, with 5 bases between them.

The CDR3 loop reads CASSSPTGMNEQYF. CDR3 DNA sequence: TGCGCCAGCAGCTCCCCGACAGGGATGAATGAGCAGTACTTC. The chain combines TRBV5-1 with TRBJ2-7; TRBD1 matches at 7 bases. The CDR3 spans 14 residues. V lost 3 bases and J lost 7; bases outside the gene matches: 10. Germline-derived CDR1 and CDR2 are SGHRS and YFSETQ.

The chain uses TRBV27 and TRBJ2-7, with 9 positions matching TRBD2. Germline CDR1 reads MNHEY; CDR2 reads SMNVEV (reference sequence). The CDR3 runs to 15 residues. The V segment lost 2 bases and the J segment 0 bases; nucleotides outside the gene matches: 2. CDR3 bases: TGTGCCAGCAGTTTAATTAGCGGGGGCTCCTACGAGCAGTACTTC. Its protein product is CASSLISGGSYEQYF.

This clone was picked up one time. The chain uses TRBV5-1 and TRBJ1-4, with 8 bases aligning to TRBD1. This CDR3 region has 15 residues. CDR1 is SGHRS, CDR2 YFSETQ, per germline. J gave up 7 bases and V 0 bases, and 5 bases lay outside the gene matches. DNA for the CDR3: TGCGCCAGCAGCTTGGGACAGGGGTTAAGTGAAAAACTGTTTTTT. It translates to CASSLGQGLSEKLFF.

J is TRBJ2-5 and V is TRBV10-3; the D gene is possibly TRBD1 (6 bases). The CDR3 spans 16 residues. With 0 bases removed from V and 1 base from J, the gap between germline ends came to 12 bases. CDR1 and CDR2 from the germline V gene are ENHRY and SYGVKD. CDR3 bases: TGTGCCATCAGTGAGTCGCGCGGCAGGGGCCAAGAGACCCAGTACTTC. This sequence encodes CAISESRGRGQETQYF.

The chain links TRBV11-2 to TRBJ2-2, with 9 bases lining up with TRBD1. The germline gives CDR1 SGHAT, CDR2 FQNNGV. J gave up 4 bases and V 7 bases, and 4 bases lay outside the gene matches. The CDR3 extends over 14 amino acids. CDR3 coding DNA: TGTGCCAGCACGGGACAGGGCATCACCGGGGAGCTGTTTTTT. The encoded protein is CASTGQGITGELFF.

The CDR3 nucleotides are TGTGCCAGCAGTCCCATCTCGGGGGAGTTCACAGATACGCAGTATTTT. Amino acid sequence: CASSPISGEFTDTQYF. The rearrangement links TRBV27 to TRBJ2-3; tentative D call: TRBD2 (6 bases). This CDR3 comprises 16 residues. From germline, CDR1 is MNHEY and CDR2 SMNVEV (reference sequence). Trimming cost V 5 bases and J 2 bases, with 17 bases left between them.

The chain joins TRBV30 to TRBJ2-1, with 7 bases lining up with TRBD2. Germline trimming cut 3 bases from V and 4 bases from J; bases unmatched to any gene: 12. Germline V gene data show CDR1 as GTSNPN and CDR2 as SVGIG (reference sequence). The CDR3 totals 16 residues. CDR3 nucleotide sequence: TGTGCCTGGAGCGCCAAGGGTAGCGGGTTATACAATGAGCAGTTCTTC. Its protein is CAWSAKGSGLYNEQFF. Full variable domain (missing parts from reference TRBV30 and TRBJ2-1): SQTIHQWPATLVQPVGSPLSLECTVEGTSNPNLYWYRQAAGRGLQLLFYSVGIGQISSEVPQNLSASRPQDRQFILSSKKLLLSDSGFYLCAWSAKGSGLYNEQFFGPGTRLTVL.

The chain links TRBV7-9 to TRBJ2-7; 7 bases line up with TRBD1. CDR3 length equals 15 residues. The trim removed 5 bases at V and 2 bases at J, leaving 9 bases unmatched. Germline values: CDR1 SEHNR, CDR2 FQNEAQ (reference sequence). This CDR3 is CASSRPGTVTYEQYF. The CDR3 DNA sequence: TGTGCCAGCAGCAGGCCCGGGACAGTAACCTACGAGCAGTACTTC.

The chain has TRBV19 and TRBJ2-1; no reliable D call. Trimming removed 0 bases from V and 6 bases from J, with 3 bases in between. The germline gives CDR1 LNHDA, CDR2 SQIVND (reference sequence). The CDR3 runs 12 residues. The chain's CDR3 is CASSIDRNEQFF. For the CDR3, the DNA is TGTGCCAGTAGTATAGATCGCAATGAGCAGTTCTTC.

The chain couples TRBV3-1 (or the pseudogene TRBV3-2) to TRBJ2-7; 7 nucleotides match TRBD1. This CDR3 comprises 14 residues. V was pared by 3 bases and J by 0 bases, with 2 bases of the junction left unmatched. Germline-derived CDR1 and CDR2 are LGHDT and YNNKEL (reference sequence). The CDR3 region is CASSQGQSSYEQYF. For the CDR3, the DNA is TGTGCCAGCAGCCAGGGACAGAGCTCCTACGAGCAGTACTTC.

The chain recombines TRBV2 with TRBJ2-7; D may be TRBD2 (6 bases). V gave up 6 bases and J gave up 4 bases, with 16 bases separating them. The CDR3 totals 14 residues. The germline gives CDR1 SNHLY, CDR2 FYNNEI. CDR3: CASRRLAQAYEQYF. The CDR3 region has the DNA TGTGCCAGCAGACGGCTAGCGCAAGCTTACGAGCAGTACTTC. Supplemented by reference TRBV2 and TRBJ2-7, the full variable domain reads EPEVTQTPSHQVTQMGQEVILRCVPISNHLYFYWYRQILGQKVEFLVSFYNNEISEKSEIFDDQFSVERPDGSNFTLKIRSTKLEDSAMYFCASRRLAQAYEQYFGPGTRLTVT.

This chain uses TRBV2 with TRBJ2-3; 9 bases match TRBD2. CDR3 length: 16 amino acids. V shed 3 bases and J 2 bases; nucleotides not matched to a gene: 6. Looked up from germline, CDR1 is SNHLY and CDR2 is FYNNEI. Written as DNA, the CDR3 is TGTGCCAGCAGTGAGAGGGCGGGAGGGGACACAGATACGCAGTATTTT. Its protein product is CASSERAGGDTDTQYF.

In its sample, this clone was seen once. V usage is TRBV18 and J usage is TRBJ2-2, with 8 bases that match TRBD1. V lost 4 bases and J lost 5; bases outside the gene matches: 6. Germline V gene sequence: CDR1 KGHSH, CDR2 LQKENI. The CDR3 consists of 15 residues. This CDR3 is CASSRGTGGTGELFF. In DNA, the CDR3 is TGTGCCAGCTCACGGGGGACAGGCGGTACCGGGGAGCTGTTTTTT.

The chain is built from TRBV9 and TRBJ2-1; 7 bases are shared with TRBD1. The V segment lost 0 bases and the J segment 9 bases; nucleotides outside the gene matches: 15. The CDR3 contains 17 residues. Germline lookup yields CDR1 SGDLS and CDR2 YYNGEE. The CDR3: CASSVEGLPTGLGEQFF. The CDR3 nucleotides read TGTGCCAGCAGCGTAGAAGGGCTGCCGACAGGGCTCGGTGAGCAGTTCTTC. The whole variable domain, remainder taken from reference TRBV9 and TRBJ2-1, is DSGVTQTPKHLITATGQRVTLRCSPRSGDLSVYWYQQSLDQGLQFLIQYYNGEERAKGNILERFSAQQFPDLHSELNLSSLELGDSALYFCASSVEGLPTGLGEQFFGPGTRLTVL.

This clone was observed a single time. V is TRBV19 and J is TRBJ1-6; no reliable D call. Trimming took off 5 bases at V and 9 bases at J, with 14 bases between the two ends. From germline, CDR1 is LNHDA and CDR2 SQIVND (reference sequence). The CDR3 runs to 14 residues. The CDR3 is CASSREAYGSPLHF. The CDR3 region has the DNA TGTGCCAGTAGTCGCGAGGCATACGGTTCACCCCTCCACTTT. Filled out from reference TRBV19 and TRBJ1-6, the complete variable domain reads DGGITQSPKYLFRKEGQNVTLSCEQNLNHDAMYWYRQDPGQGLRLIYYSQIVNDFQKGDIAEGYSVSREKKESFPLTVTSAQKNPTAFYLCASSREAYGSPLHFGNGTRLTVT.

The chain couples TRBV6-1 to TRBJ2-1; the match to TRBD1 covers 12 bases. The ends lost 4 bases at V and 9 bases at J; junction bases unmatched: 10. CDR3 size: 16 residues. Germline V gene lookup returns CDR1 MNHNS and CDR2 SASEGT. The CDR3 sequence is CASSAQTGTGGGEQFF. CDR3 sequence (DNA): TGTGCCAGCAGTGCCCAAACCGGGACAGGGGGCGGTGAGCAGTTCTTC.

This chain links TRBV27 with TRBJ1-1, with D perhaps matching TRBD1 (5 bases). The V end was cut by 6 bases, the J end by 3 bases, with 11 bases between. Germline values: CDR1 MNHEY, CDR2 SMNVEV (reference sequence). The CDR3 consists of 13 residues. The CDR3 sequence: CASRPDRYTEAFF. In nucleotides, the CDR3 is TGTGCCAGCAGACCCGACAGATACACTGAAGCTTTCTTT.